The 25 T cell receptor beta chains below come from one sample, sequenced in a study of blood T cell repertoires in COVID-19. Clones were read by immunoSEQ multiplex PCR, and TCRdb kept only the in-frame ones, dropping some. The repertoire holds approximately 240,000 clones, with 80% to 85% as singletons. The sample was peripheral blood. These receptors were obtained from a woman aged 60-75 years who had recovered from COVID-19.

This chain uses TRBV10-3 with TRBJ2-7; the D is unclear. The germline V gene encodes CDR1 ENHRY and CDR2 SYGVKD. V lost 6 bases, J lost 4 bases, and 13 bases lay in between. This CDR3 has 13 amino acids. The CDR3 reads CAIRITSGYEQYF. The CDR3 DNA reads as TGTGCCATCAGAATCACATCCGGGTACGAGCAGTACTTC.

This clone was counted only a few times. This chain joins TRBV10-3 and TRBJ2-7; tentatively, D is TRBD1 (5 bases). The germline V and J ends were trimmed by 6 bases and 3 bases, with 9 bases remaining between them. From germline, CDR1 is ENHRY and CDR2 SYGVKD. The CDR3 consists of 12 residues. CDR3 region: CAIRGQDYEQYF. For the CDR3, the DNA is TGTGCCATCAGGGGGCAGGACTACGAGCAGTACTTC.

The V call is TRBV4-2, the J call TRBJ2-7; the match to TRBD2 covers 14 bases. Per germline, CDR1 LGHNA and CDR2 YNFKEQ. CDR3 size: 19 residues. V shed 4 bases, J shed 0 bases, and the junction held 11 bases outside the gene matches. Here the CDR3 reads CASSRRLAGGIRSSYEQYF. The CDR3 nucleotides are TGTGCCAGCAGCCGTCGACTAGCGGGGGGGATTAGGAGCTCCTACGAGCAGTACTTC.

This clone has a single count. The chain combines TRBV5-1 with TRBJ2-5, with 9 bases fitting TRBD1. Germline CDR1 reads SGHRS; CDR2 reads YFSETQ. The CDR3 totals 16 residues. J lost 2 bases, V lost 4 bases, and 9 bases had no gene match. CDR3 sequence (DNA): TGCGCCAGCAGCCCCAGGACAGGGGCGTCTCAAGAGACCCAGTACTTC. Encoded protein: CASSPRTGASQETQYF.

This clone was seen a handful of times. V is TRBV3-1 (or the pseudogene TRBV3-2) and J is TRBJ1-6, with D unclear. V was clipped by 1 base and J by 7 bases, with 11 bases between them. Germline V gives CDR1 LGHDT, CDR2 YNNKEL (reference sequence). CDR3 length: 15 residues. The CDR3 DNA sequence: TGTGCCAGCAGCCAAGGTTATTACAGCAATTCACCCCTCCACTTT. It encodes CASSQGYYSNSPLHF.

Here the CDR3 reads CASSYIQGGTDTQYF. CDR3 DNA sequence: TGCGCCAGCAGCTATATTCAGGGGGGCACAGATACGCAGTATTTT. The V gene is TRBV4-1, the J gene TRBJ2-3, with TRBD1 matching over 7 bases. CDR3 length: 15 residues. Unmatched junction bases numbered 6, after V lost 5 bases and J lost 1 base. Per the germline V gene, CDR1 is MGHRA and CDR2 is YSYEKL.

This clone was counted between two and nine times. The J gene is TRBJ2-6, the V gene TRBV27, with D maybe TRBD1 (5 bases). The CDR3 contains 16 residues. V was clipped by 5 bases and J by 3 bases, with 14 bases between them. The germline CDR1 and CDR2 sequences are MNHEY and SMNVEV (reference sequence). This CDR3 reads CASSPLQGSGANVLTF. CDR3 nucleotide sequence: TGTGCCAGCAGTCCGCTCCAGGGCAGTGGGGCCAACGTCCTGACTTTC.

CDR3 coding DNA: TGTGCCAGCAGCCCCGACGTGGGCCAGGGGGGATATGGCTACACCTTC. Translating gives CASSPDVGQGGYGYTF. This chain uses TRBV5-5 with TRBJ1-2, with 7 bases identical to TRBD1. V dropped 4 bases and J dropped 5; count of bases not matched to a gene: 14. Germline CDR1 SGHKS, CDR2 YYEKEE (reference sequence). This CDR3 contains 16 residues.

The chain uses TRBV5-1 and TRBJ2-7; maybe TRBD2 (5 bases). The CDR3 is made up of 15 amino acids. Germline V lookup: CDR1 SGHRS, CDR2 YFSETQ. V dropped 5 bases and J dropped 4 bases, with 19 bases sitting between them. This CDR3 reads CASSQYETKDYEQYF. In nucleotides, the CDR3 is TGCGCCAGCAGTCAATACGAGACTAAAGATTACGAGCAGTACTTC.

This chain links TRBV9 with TRBJ2-1, with D hard to call. CDR1 and CDR2 from the germline V gene are SGDLS and YYNGEE. The CDR3 covers 15 residues. V was pared by 0 bases and J by 3 bases, with 10 bases between. Here the CDR3 DNA reads TGTGCCAGCAGCGTAGAGAGTAGCTTCTACAATGAGCAGTTCTTC. Its translation: CASSVESSFYNEQFF.

This clone was observed a few times. The J gene is TRBJ1-1, the V gene TRBV5-5, with 11 positions matching TRBD1. Per germline, CDR1 SGHKS and CDR2 YYEKEE (reference sequence). J gave up 0 bases and V 0 bases, and 4 bases lay outside the gene matches. The CDR3 runs 17 residues. The CDR3 nucleotides read TGTGCCAGCAGCTTGGCTGGACAGGGGGCCATGAACACTGAAGCTTTCTTT. This encodes CASSLAGQGAMNTEAFF.

The CDR3: CASSQFPRGEQFF. Written as DNA, the CDR3 is TGTGCCAGCAGCCAATTCCCGCGGGGAGAGCAGTTCTTC. The chain uses TRBV16 and TRBJ2-1, with D tentatively TRBD2 (6 bases). Trimming shortened V by 1 base and J by 10 bases, and 11 bases separated the two germline ends. This CDR3 spans 13 amino acids. The V gene's germline CDR1 is KGHSY and CDR2 FQNENV.

This chain uses TRBV7-5 with TRBJ2-5; no DNA check was done on the table's D call, TRBD1. TRBV7-5 is a known pseudogene. This CDR3 spans 15 amino acids. CDR3 region: CARSPPFDRKETQYF. The CDR3 DNA is TGTGCCAGAAGCCCTCCCTTTGACAGGAAAGAGACCCAGTACTTC.

The V and J genes are TRBV5-1 and TRBJ2-1; TRBD1 matches 10 bases. The CDR3 is 14 amino acids. With 3 bases clipped from V and 7 bases from J, the junction kept 4 bases outside the gene matches. The germline CDR1 and CDR2 sequences are SGHRS and YFSETQ. CDR3 residues: CASSWGQGRNEQFF. As DNA, the CDR3 is TGCGCCAGCAGCTGGGGACAGGGGCGGAATGAGCAGTTCTTC.

CDR3 amino acids: CASRARGNEQFF. The CDR3 DNA follows: TGTGCCAGCAGGGCTCGCGGCAATGAGCAGTTCTTC. This chain connects TRBV6-6 to TRBJ2-1; the D is unclear. The CDR3 runs 12 residues. V was trimmed by 6 bases and J by 6 bases, leaving 9 bases between them. Germline V gene lookup returns CDR1 MNHNY and CDR2 SVGAGI (reference sequence).

The chain couples TRBV11-2 to TRBJ1-1; 8 bases match TRBD1. The junction had 10 bases not matched to a gene; V was cut back by 5 bases and J by 11 bases. CDR3 size: 13 residues. Per germline, CDR1 SGHAT and CDR2 FQNNGV. In nucleotides, the CDR3 is TGTGCCAGCAGCCCGCAGAGGACAGGGCTGGCTTTCTTT. Encoded protein: CASSPQRTGLAFF.

This clone was observed a handful of times. The chain is built from TRBV5-1 and TRBJ2-1; 7 positions match TRBD2. V gave up 7 bases and J gave up 4 bases; unmatched junction bases: 8. Germline V gives CDR1 SGHRS, CDR2 YFSETQ. The CDR3 is 14 amino acids. The CDR3 bases are TGCGCCAGCGGGGAGGGTCCCTTATACAATGAGCAGTTCTTC. Translation: CASGEGPLYNEQFF.

The rearrangement joins TRBV12-3 or TRBV12-4 to TRBJ2-2; TRBD1 might be the D (6 bases). This CDR3 has 13 residues. V lost 7 bases, J lost 5 bases, and 11 bases lay in between. CDR3 nucleotide sequence: TGTGCCAGCAACAGGGACCGGACCGGGGAGCTGTTTTTT. Translation gives CASNRDRTGELFF.

This clone was counted between two and nine times. J is TRBJ1-2 and V is TRBV30; D might be TRBD1 (5 bases). The CDR3 sequence is 13 residues long. V was cut by 2 bases and J by 6 bases, with 13 bases left in between. The germline CDR1 and CDR2 sequences are GTSNPN and SVGIG (reference sequence). CDR3 region: CAWSRRGGDGYTF. The CDR3 DNA sequence: TGTGCCTGGAGTCGGAGGGGTGGAGATGGCTACACCTTC.

This clone was picked up a small number of times. J is TRBJ1-4 and V is TRBV4-2; D is undetermined. The germline CDR1 and CDR2 sequences are LGHNA and YNFKEQ. The CDR3 covers 15 residues. V was shortened by 4 bases and J by 4 bases, with 13 bases between the two germline ends. The CDR3 DNA sequence: TGTGCCAGCAGCCCTTCGGGGAGGGATAATGAAAAACTGTTTTTT. Protein product: CASSPSGRDNEKLFF.

CDR3 protein: CASTYRLGGGPGTNEQFF. The CDR3 nucleotides read TGTGCCAGCACCTACCGACTAGGCGGGGGGCCGGGGACCAATGAGCAGTTCTTC. The chain carries TRBV3-1 (or the pseudogene TRBV3-2) and TRBJ2-1; TRBD2 agrees at 8 bases. J was trimmed by 6 bases and V by 7 bases; bases with no gene match: 20. The CDR3 is made up of 18 amino acids. The germline V gene has CDR1 LGHDT and CDR2 YNNKEL (reference sequence).

V usage is TRBV6-2 or TRBV6-3 and J usage is TRBJ1-1; 7 bases map to TRBD1. The CDR3 contains 14 residues. CDR1 MNHEY and CDR2 SVGEGT come from the germline V gene. The V gene end was trimmed by 5 bases and the J gene end by 7 bases; junction bases not matched to a gene: 10. The CDR3 sequence: CASSRITGAGEAFF. As DNA, the CDR3 is TGTGCCAGCAGTCGAATCACAGGGGCCGGTGAAGCTTTCTTT.

The chain combines TRBV4-1 with TRBJ2-7; TRBD2 is a possible D gene (7 bases). The CDR3 runs to 18 residues. V lost 2 bases, J lost 2 bases, and 22 bases lay in between. The germline V gene has CDR1 MGHRA and CDR2 YSYEKL. CDR3 in amino acids: CASSQRWSGDTATYEQYF. In DNA, the CDR3 is TGCGCCAGCAGCCAACGATGGAGCGGGGACACCGCAACCTACGAGCAGTACTTC.

The chain employs TRBV3-1 (or the pseudogene TRBV3-2) and TRBJ2-3; 7 bases are shared with TRBD2. The V and J ends lost 6 bases and 3 bases, in that order; junction bases with no gene match: 9. The CDR3 extends over 15 amino acids. The germline V gene has CDR1 LGHDT and CDR2 YNNKEL (reference sequence). The CDR3 DNA sequence: TGTGCCAGCAGTCCAAGCGGGGTCAGAACAGATACGCAGTATTTT. Protein sequence: CASSPSGVRTDTQYF.

V usage is TRBV6-2 or TRBV6-3 and J usage is TRBJ1-2; tentatively, D is TRBD1 (5 bases). The V end lost 3 bases, the J end lost 6 bases, and 23 bases lay between the germline ends. This CDR3 contains 17 residues. Per the germline V gene, CDR1 is MNHEY and CDR2 is SVGEGT. The CDR3 coding sequence is TGTGCCAGCAGTTATATGGGACTACCCGGGAGGGAAGATGGCTACACCTTC. It codes for CASSYMGLPGREDGYTF.